The 10 T cell receptor beta chains in this list originate from one sample, sequenced in a study of T cell responses to AZD1222 COVID-19 vaccine. Sequenced by immunoSEQ multiplex PCR; TCRdb stores in-frame clones only, minus some. The sample lists 150,000 to 200,000 clones; more than 75% were seen once. Sequencing used peripheral blood, obtained on day 0 of MenACWY control vaccination. These receptors originate from an adult in good health.

V is TRBV6-2 or TRBV6-3 and J is TRBJ2-5, with 15 positions matching TRBD2. This CDR3 region has 17 residues. Germline V gene lookup returns CDR1 MNHEY and CDR2 SVGEGT. The ends lost 6 bases at V and 5 bases at J; junction bases unmatched: 10. The CDR3 DNA reads as TGTGCCAGCAGCAAAGGACTAGCGGGGGGGCCCCGGGAGACCCAGTACTTC. Protein: CASSKGLAGGPRETQYF.

This clone came up a few times. The rearrangement uses TRBV2 and TRBJ1-4; D is ambiguous. The ends were cut back, 4 bases at V and 4 bases at J, with 7 bases in the middle. The CDR3 has 13 amino acids. Germline CDR1 reads SNHLY; CDR2 reads FYNNEI. Here the CDR3 reads CASSGRFNEKLFF. The CDR3 region has the DNA TGTGCCAGCAGTGGCCGTTTTAATGAAAAACTGTTTTTT.

With regard to this clone: Its ends do not fully match the called genes, so a read error is possible. CDR3 residues: CASSPDPRFSHEQYF. The CDR3 DNA reads TGTGCCAGCAGCCCTGACCCCCGATTCTCCCACGAGCAGTACTTC. V and J are TRBV27 and TRBJ2-7; unclear D gene. In germline, CDR1 is MNHEY, CDR2 SMNVEV (reference sequence). The length of the CDR3 is 15 residues.

This clone was picked up one time. The V gene is TRBV29-1, the J gene TRBJ1-2; no reliable D call. Germline CDR1 reads SQVTM; CDR2 reads ANQGSEA. This CDR3 is 12 amino acids long. Trimming removed 0 bases from V and 5 bases from J, with 7 bases in between. The CDR3 DNA is TGCAGCGTTGAAGAATGGACGTATGGCTACACCTTC. Its protein is CSVEEWTYGYTF.

This rearrangement joins TRBV2 to TRBJ1-1, with TRBD1 matching 7 bases. J was trimmed by 4 bases and V by 3 bases; bases with no gene match: 5. In germline, CDR1 is SNHLY, CDR2 FYNNEI. This CDR3 spans 14 amino acids. The CDR3 DNA is TGTGCCAGCAGTGAGACAGGGAGGAGCACTGAAGCTTTCTTT. Translating it yields CASSETGRSTEAFF.

CDR3 protein: CASSLGTEGEQYF. The CDR3 region has the DNA TGCGCCAGCAGCCTCGGGACAGAAGGGGAGCAGTACTTC. The gene calls are TRBV4-1 and TRBJ2-7, with 7 positions matching TRBD1. Trimming at V came to 4 bases and at J to 7 bases, leaving 7 bases not matched to a gene. The CDR3 totals 13 residues. CDR1 is MGHRA and CDR2 is YSYEKL in the germline V gene.

The V gene is TRBV28, the J gene TRBJ1-3, with a weak D call TRBD1 (6 bases). Germline V gene sequence: CDR1 MDHEN, CDR2 SYDVKM. This CDR3 has 15 amino acids. V was clipped by 7 bases and J by 0 bases, with 13 bases between them. This CDR3 reads CASTPGGGSGNTIYF. Written as DNA, the CDR3 is TGTGCCAGCACTCCCGGAGGGGGCTCTGGAAACACCATATATTTT. The full variable domain, in which reference TRBV28 and TRBJ1-3 provide the parts outside the CDR3, is DVKVTQSSRYLVKRTGEKVFLECVQDMDHENMFWYRQDPGLGLRLIYFSYDVKMKEKGDIPEGYSVSREKKERFSLILESASTNQTSMYLCASTPGGGSGNTIYFGEGSWLTVV.

This chain links TRBV28 with TRBJ2-3, with 8 bases matching TRBD2. The ends lost 3 bases at V and 4 bases at J; junction bases unmatched: 6. Germline assignment: CDR1 MDHEN and CDR2 SYDVKM. The CDR3 loop spans 15 amino acids. The CDR3 here is CASSFNREGADTQYF. Written as DNA, the CDR3 is TGTGCCAGCAGTTTCAACCGGGAGGGAGCAGATACGCAGTATTTT.

The gene calls are TRBV4-1 and TRBJ2-3; D is unclear. V shed 4 bases and J shed 1 base, with 15 bases lying between them. CDR1 MGHRA and CDR2 YSYEKL come from the germline V gene. CDR3 size: 16 residues. The CDR3 here is CASSPSIRVGTDTQYF. The CDR3, as DNA: TGCGCCAGCAGCCCAAGTATAAGGGTAGGCACAGATACGCAGTATTTT.

V gene TRBV2 combines with J gene TRBJ1-1, with D uncertain. The CDR3 runs 13 residues. V lost 8 bases to trimming and J lost 1 base, with 11 bases between them. The germline V gene encodes CDR1 SNHLY and CDR2 FYNNEI. CDR3 nucleotides: TGTGCCAGCTTTGGTGGGCGGAACACTGAAGCTTTCTTT. Protein sequence: CASFGGRNTEAFF. Based on the CDR3 plus reference TRBV2 and TRBJ1-1, the full variable domain is EPEVTQTPSHQVTQMGQEVILRCVPISNHLYFYWYRQILGQKVEFLVSFYNNEISEKSEIFDDQFSVERPDGSNFTLKIRSTKLEDSAMYFCASFGGRNTEAFFGQGTRLTVV.